Below, 3 T cell receptor beta chains from the same sample are listed, as sequenced in a study of T cells in localized non-small cell lung cancer. Assay used: immunoSEQ multiplex PCR; TCRdb lists only in-frame clones, some missing. This sample yields tens of thousands of clones, of which about four fifths are seen a single time; roughly 4.8% belongs to the top ten. Sequences were derived from PBMCs, sampled before any cancer treatment. These receptors all come from a man aged 40 to 69 with stage II lung adenocarcinoma.

This clone has just a few counts. The V gene is TRBV7-2, the J gene TRBJ2-5; either TRBD1 or TRBD2 may supply D (5 bases each). CDR3 size: 14 residues. The V and J ends lost 1 base and 3 bases respectively, with 9 bases between them. CDR1 is SGHTA, CDR2 FQGNSA, per germline. CDR3 DNA sequence: TGTGCCAGCAGCTTAGGGGACGCCGAAGAGACCCAGTACTTC. It is translated as CASSLGDAEETQYF.

V gene TRBV5-1 combines with J gene TRBJ1-3, with unresolved D. CDR1 and CDR2 (germline): SGHRS, YFSETQ. V was trimmed by 5 bases and J by 4 bases, leaving 4 bases between them. This CDR3 is 11 amino acids long. DNA of the CDR3: TGCGCCAGCAGGACCGGAAACACCATATATTTT. Translated: CASRTGNTIYF.

This rearrangement joins TRBV11-3 to TRBJ1-3; 7 bases are shared with TRBD1. Germline-derived CDR1 and CDR2 are SGHNT and YENEEA. This CDR3 contains 15 residues. The junction had 6 bases not matched to a gene; V was cut back by 5 bases and J by 2 bases. This chain's CDR3 is CASSPIDRAGNTIYF. CDR3 DNA sequence: TGTGCCAGCAGCCCTATTGACAGGGCTGGAAACACCATATATTTT.